This T cell receptor beta chain was profiled in a study of vaccination effects on CD4 cells after COVID-19. The CDR3 loop spans 15 amino acids. The germline V and J ends were trimmed by 1 base and 4 bases, with 11 bases remaining between them. Germline values: CDR1 MGHRA, CDR2 YSYEKL. Using immunoSEQ multiplex PCR, the repertoire was profiled, and TCRdb retains in-frame clones only, with some absent. The sample yields about 24,000 clones, about four fifths seen once. This clone was counted a few times. What it binds is unknown. This specimen includes other DNA sequences encoding the same CDR3. In the ViraFEST assay, antigen-specific CD4+ clonotypes were identified by expansion after peptide-pool stimulation. Culturing for roughly 9 days preceded CD4+ T cell isolation. Two-dose vaccination with either BNT162b2 or mRNA-1273 was given to the participants.

The specimen was CD4+ T cells from PBMCs cultured with SARS-CoV-2 spike peptides, collected after COVID-19 vaccination. The genes are TRBV4-1 and TRBJ2-1, with TRBD2 as a possible D gene (7 bases). This clonotype was obtained from a human donor who received a COVID-19 vaccine. Some clones in this sample may be carry-over from other donors' samples. CDR3 protein: CASSQARGGYNEQFF. CDR3 sequence (DNA): TGCGCCAGCAGCCAAGCGAGGGGGGGGTACAATGAGCAGTTCTTC.